These T cell receptor beta chains were read from a single sample in a study of type 1 and type 2 diabetes patients. MiXCR, applied by TCRdb to the multiplex PCR reads, yields one record per CDR3 protein. The table has 250,000 to 300,000 distinct CDR3 sequences, around 47% seen once. The sample was peripheral blood mononuclear cells (PBMCs). These TCRs come from a man between 18 and 35 years old with type 2 diabetes. CDR3s include the opening cysteine and the closing phenylalanine or tryptophan. A D gene is named only where the DNA matches it firmly. The size of a clone is reported for some rows only, either as once, few or many, or as a class for expanded clones.

size	V	D	J	DNA	CDR3
NA	TRBV27	NA	TRBJ2-7	TGTGCCAGCAGTTTATCGGCTCTTGGACTCTACGAGCAGTACTTC	CASSLSALGLYEQYF
NA	TRBV13	NA	TRBJ1-4	TGTGCCAGCAGTGGCAACGGTGAAAAACTGTTTTTT	CASSGNGEKLFF
few	TRBV12-3/TRBV12-4	TRBD2	TRBJ2-1	TGTGCCAGCAGCGAAACCGGGACTAGTAATAGAGGGGAGCAGTTCTTC	CASSETGTSNRGEQFF
NA	TRBV7-3	NA	TRBJ2-7	TGTGCCAGCAGCTCGGCCGTAGGATTGAACTACGAGCAGTACTTC	CASSSAVGLNYEQYF
few	TRBV5-1	TRBD1	TRBJ2-7	TGCGCCAGCAGCTTCGGACAGGCCTACGAGCAGTACTTC	CASSFGQAYEQYF
NA	TRBV6-6	NA	TRBJ2-5	TGTGCCAGCAGTTACCGGGCGGGAAGGGAGACCCAGTACTTC	CASSYRAGRETQYF
few	TRBV15	NA	TRBJ1-5	TGTGCCACCACCCATACGGATAGCAATCAGCCCCAGCATTTT	CATTHTDSNQPQHF
NA	TRBV6-5	TRBD1	TRBJ1-2	TGTGCCAGCAAACTCACCCGGGACAGGAGCTACACCTTC	CASKLTRDRSYTF
NA	TRBV5-1	NA	TRBJ2-7	TGCGCCAGCAGTCCCGACTTTACCGCCTACGAGCAGTACTTC	CASSPDFTAYEQYF
few	TRBV4-2	TRBD2	TRBJ2-3	TGTGCCAGCAGCCTCGGGACTAGCGGAACCACAGATACGCAGTATTTT	CASSLGTSGTTDTQYF
once	TRBV11-3	TRBD1	TRBJ2-5	TGTGCCAGCAGCTTGACAGGGGGTGGTCAAGAGACCCAGTACTTC	CASSLTGGGQETQYF
NA	TRBV7-7	NA	TRBJ2-5	TGTGCCAGCAGCTTATCCGTGGGGCGGGACTCGGAGACCCAGTACTTC	CASSLSVGRDSETQYF
NA	TRBV18	TRBD1	TRBJ1-1	TGTGCCAGCTCACCGTACAGGGGGGATGAAGCTTTCTTT	CASSPYRGDEAFF
few	TRBV10-1	NA	TRBJ2-2	TGCGCCAGCAGTCCCGCAGGGGAGAACGGGGAGCTGTTTTTT	CASSPAGENGELFF
NA	TRBV5-1	TRBD2	TRBJ2-5	TGCGCCAGTATGGAACCAGCGGGGGAACAAGAGACCCAGTACTTC	CASMEPAGEQETQYF
NA	TRBV15	TRBD2	TRBJ2-1	TGTGCCACCAGCACCACTAGCGGGTACAATGAGCAGTTCTTC	CATSTTSGYNEQFF
NA	TRBV12-3/TRBV12-4	NA	TRBJ2-7	TGTGCCAGCAGTTTTAGCGACAGAGCCTACGAGCAGTACTTC	CASSFSDRAYEQYF
NA	TRBV10-3	TRBD2	TRBJ2-7	TGTGCCGTCGGACTAGCGGACAGCTACGAGCAGTACTTC	CAVGLADSYEQYF
NA	TRBV2	TRBD2	TRBJ2-1	TGTGCCAGCAGTGTCAGACTAGCCGAACCTCAAAGCTCCTACAATGAGCAGTTCTTC	CASSVRLAEPQSSYNEQFF
few	TRBV7-9	NA	TRBJ2-7	TGTGCCAGCAGCCCCCGGGACAACCCCTACGAGCAGTACTTC	CASSPRDNPYEQYF
NA	TRBV19	NA	TRBJ1-1	TGTGCCACGTTTGGCAGGAACACTGAAGCTTTCTTT	CATFGRNTEAFF
NA	TRBV7-2	NA	TRBJ2-5	TGTGCCAGCAGCTTACTCGGGACCCACTTTCGAGAGACCCAGTACTTC	CASSLLGTHFRETQYF
NA	TRBV10-1	NA	TRBJ2-7	TGCGCCAAGGTTAACTACGAGCAGTACTTC	CAKVNYEQYF
NA	TRBV28	NA	TRBJ2-7	TGTGCCAGCAGTGGAGACCGGAACGAGCAGTACTTC	CASSGDRNEQYF
NA	TRBV6-2/TRBV6-3	NA	TRBJ2-3	TGTGCCAGCAGTTTTCTTAGCACTGACACAGATACGCAGTATTTT	CASSFLSTDTDTQYF
few	TRBV6-5	TRBD2	TRBJ2-1	TGTGCCAGCAGTTCACGAGGAGCGGGAACGTCCTACAATGAGCAGTTCTTC	CASSSRGAGTSYNEQFF
NA	TRBV5-4	NA	TRBJ2-1	TGTGCCAGCAGCTTGGAAGCGACACCCAGTTACAATGAGCAGTTCTTC	CASSLEATPSYNEQFF
NA	TRBV2	NA	TRBJ2-5	TGTGCCAGTAACGAAGAGACCCAGTACTTC	CASNEETQYF
NA	TRBV7-3	TRBD2	TRBJ2-1	TGTGCCAGCAGTTTAGGTCTTGGGACCCGGGGGGATGAGCAGTTCTTC	CASSLGLGTRGDEQFF
NA	TRBV6-6	TRBD1	TRBJ2-7	TGTGCCAGCAGTTACCTTCCGGGACAGGGTTTCTACAAGCAGTACTTC	CASSYLPGQGFYKQYF
NA	TRBV19	NA	TRBJ1-1	TGTGCCAGTAGTCTCGGACAGGAAGCTTTCTTT	CASSLGQEAFF
NA	TRBV27	TRBD1	TRBJ2-7	TGTGCCAGCAGTTTATCTACAGGGGGCTACGAGCAGTACTTC	CASSLSTGGYEQYF